The sequence of this T cell receptor beta chain was determined in a study of cytomegalovirus exposure and HLA in healthy donors. Points from the study as a whole: The classifier was said to identify cytomegalovirus status with high specificity and sensitivity. Previous analysis showed most TCR beta V segments were productive about 90% or about 30% of the time. The study listed 164 cytomegalovirus-associated TCR beta chains.

Comments on this clone: Its antigen remains unknown.

This CDR3 is built from 16 residues. Per germline, CDR1 SGHRS and CDR2 YFSETQ. Trimming left V 1 base short and J 0 bases short, with 13 bases between. The study ran its PCR with 60 Vbeta and 13 Jbeta primers. Only in-frame clones appear in the TCRdb table, and some are missing; sequencing was by immunoSEQ multiplex PCR. The repertoire holds tens of thousands of clones, around 64% seen once, with around 2% in the top ten. This TCR derives from a human donor in good health. The genes are TRBV5-1 and TRBJ1-2, with D possibly matching TRBD1 (5 bases). Sequenced: PBMCs. As DNA, the CDR3 is TGCGCCAGCAGCTTGTCAGGGAGGGGACCTAACTATGGCTACACCTTC. It translates to CASSLSGRGPNYGYTF.